This T cell receptor beta chain was sequenced for a study of Graves' ophthalmopathy and Graves' hyperthyroidism. At the level of the study: Upon initial diagnosis and before any treatment, peripheral blood was collected.

Germline CDR1 reads MDHEN; CDR2 reads SYDVKM. The germline V and J ends were trimmed by 10 bases and 0 bases, with 10 bases remaining between them. This CDR3 region has 13 residues. This clonotype was detected only a few times. Its antigen is currently unknown. Patients with other autoimmune diseases, uncontrolled infections, pregnancy or lactation were excluded. The TCR beta CDR3 regions underwent amplification from RNA transcripts. First-round RT-PCR employed HTBI primers, with a second-round multiplex PCR after it. MiXCR was run by TCRdb on the multiplex PCR reads, yielding one entry per CDR3 protein. The table shows 150,000 to 200,000 distinct CDR3 sequences, with less than 45% occurring only once. Findings of the study overall: Detection in blood was also observed for most expanded thyroid clonotypes above 0.001 frequency. Ophthalmopathy progression prediction by the model yielded a sensitivity of about 68% and a specificity of approximately 77%.

This TCR derives from a woman aged 40 to 55 with Graves' ophthalmopathy. What was sequenced was peripheral blood. The gene calls are TRBV28 and TRBJ1-5; D gene unclear. CDR3 amino acids: CATETYSNQPQHF. CDR3 coding DNA: TGTGCCACAGAAACTTATAGCAATCAGCCCCAGCATTTT.